Sequencing of this T cell receptor beta chain was carried out in a study of cytomegalovirus exposure and HLA in healthy donors. Broader study findings: In vitro testing confirmed three CMV-associated chains as specific for CMV antigens.

V gave up 3 bases and J gave up 5 bases, with 11 bases separating them. Germline V gene sequence: CDR1 LGHNA, CDR2 YSLEER. This CDR3 contains 13 residues. This clone came up a few times. Its specificity is unknown. The PCR employed 60 Vbeta primers together with 13 Jbeta primers. The data were produced by immunoSEQ multiplex PCR, yet TCRdb's version contains in-frame clones alone and is incomplete. The sample records fewer than 200,000 clones, about 82% being singletons. Material for sequencing was PBMCs. The receptor comes from a woman aged 18-29 years in good health and CMV-seronegative. The gene calls are TRBV4-3 and TRBJ2-7, with a tentative D call TRBD2 (5 bases). In nucleotides, the CDR3 is TGCGCCAGCAGCCAGTCTAGCTGGAACGAGCAGTACTTC. Amino acid sequence: CASSQSSWNEQYF.